This T cell receptor (beta chain) emerged from a study of regulatory T cells in long-lasting Graves disease. Whole-study findings and limits: Newly diagnosed disease favored TRBV20-1 and TRBJ2-1 over persistent disease.

Time point given: newly diagnosed GD, antithyroid drugs for less than 3 months. From RNA extracted from PBMCs, the TCR library was made. Trimming cost V 6 bases and J 3 bases, with 14 bases left between them. CDR1 is ENHRY and CDR2 is SYGVKD in the germline V gene. The CDR3 runs 14 residues. The TCR beta library used iRepertoire HTBI primers with Arm-PCR amplification of CDR3. Using its own MiXCR run on the multiplex PCR reads, TCRdb lists one record per CDR3 protein. The sample shows about 400,000 distinct CDR3 sequences, about 15% of them seen only once. This clonotype was seen ten or more times. No antigen is known for it. The same data also contributed to another study, on T cells in Graves' hyperthyroidism and ophthalmopathy. As that study records: First-round RT-PCR with HTBI primers amplified the TCR CDR3 region.

V is TRBV10-3 and J is TRBJ2-5; perhaps D is TRBD1 or TRBD2 (6 bases each). The sample here was peripheral blood mononuclear cells (PBMCs), taken at new diagnosis, from a patient treated with antithyroid drugs. This clonotype originated in a woman in her thirties or forties with Graves disease. CDR3 DNA sequence: TGTGCCATCAGAACAGGGAGGCTAGAAGAGACCCAGTACTTC. Its translation: CAIRTGRLEETQYF.